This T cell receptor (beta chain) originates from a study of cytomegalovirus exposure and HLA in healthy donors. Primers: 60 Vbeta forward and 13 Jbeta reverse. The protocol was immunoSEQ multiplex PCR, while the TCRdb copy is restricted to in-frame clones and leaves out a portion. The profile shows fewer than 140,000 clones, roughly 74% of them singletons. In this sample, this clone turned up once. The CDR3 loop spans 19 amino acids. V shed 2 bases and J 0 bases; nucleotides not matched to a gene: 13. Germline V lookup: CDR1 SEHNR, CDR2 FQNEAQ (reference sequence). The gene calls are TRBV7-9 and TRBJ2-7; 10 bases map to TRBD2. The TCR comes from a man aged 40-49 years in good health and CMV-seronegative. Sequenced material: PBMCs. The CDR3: CASSLLGRTSGALSYEQYF. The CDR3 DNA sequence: TGTGCCAGCAGCTTACTTGGACGTACTAGCGGGGCCCTCTCCTACGAGCAGTACTTC.